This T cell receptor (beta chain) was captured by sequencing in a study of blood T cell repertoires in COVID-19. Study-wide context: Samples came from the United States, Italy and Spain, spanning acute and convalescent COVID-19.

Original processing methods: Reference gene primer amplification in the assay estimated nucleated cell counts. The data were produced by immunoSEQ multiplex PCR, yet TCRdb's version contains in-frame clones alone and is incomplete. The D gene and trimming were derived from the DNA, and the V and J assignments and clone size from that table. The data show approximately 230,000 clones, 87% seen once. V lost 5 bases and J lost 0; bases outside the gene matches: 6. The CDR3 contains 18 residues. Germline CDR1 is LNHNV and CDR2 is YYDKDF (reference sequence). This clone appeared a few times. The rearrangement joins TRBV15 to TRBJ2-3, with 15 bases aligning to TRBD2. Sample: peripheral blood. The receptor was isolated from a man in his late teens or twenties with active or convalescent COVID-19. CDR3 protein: CATSAGTSGRPSTDTQYF. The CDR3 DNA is TGTGCCACCAGCGCCGGGACTAGCGGGAGGCCTAGCACAGATACGCAGTATTTT.